These 17 T cell receptor beta chains were sequenced from one sample in a study of CXCR3-negative and CXCR3-positive naive CD8 T cells. Overall study findings and caveats: TRB CDR3 hydrophobicity was greater in CXCR3-positive naive cells than in CXCR3-negative naive cells.

For these receptors, no antigen is known. All TRB cDNA libraries came from 5' RACE performed with UMI labels. TCRdb reworked the 5' RACE reads into one entry per CDR3 protein, no DNA. Recorded here are some 140,000 distinct CDR3 sequences; the top ten clones represent around 0.5%. The material sequenced was naive CXCR3+ CD8+ T cells from blood. Stated subset: CD45RO-CCR7+CD27+CD95- naive CD8+ T cells expressing CXCR3 (TNR3+). The receptors were gathered from a human donor in good health. Some clones in this sample may be carry-over from other donors' samples.

CDR3 in amino acids: CASSNTGGQTEAFF. This rearrangement joins TRBV5-1 to TRBJ1-1; there is no DNA to check the TCRdb D call of TRBD1. This CDR3 region has 14 residues. Looked up from germline, CDR1 is SGHRS and CDR2 is YFSETQ.

J is TRBJ1-1 and V is TRBV7-9; TCRdb picks TRBD1, but there is no DNA to check that call. Germline lookup yields CDR1 SEHNR and CDR2 FQNEAQ (reference sequence). CDR3 length: 12 residues. The CDR3 protein is CASTFGAPEAFF.

The CDR3 is CASRSRSTDTQYF. The genes are TRBV28 and TRBJ2-3. The V gene's germline CDR1 is MDHEN and CDR2 SYDVKM. The CDR3 runs 13 residues.

V gene TRBV10-3 combines with J gene TRBJ2-1; the TCRdb D gene call, TRBD2, has no DNA to confirm it. CDR3 size: 18 residues. CDR1 and CDR2 from the germline V gene are ENHRY and SYGVKD. The CDR3 reads CAIGAQLLAGSTYNEQFF.

The chain links TRBV12-3 or TRBV12-4 to TRBJ1-2; TCRdb's D call, TRBD1, is unchecked because there is no DNA. The CDR3 sequence is 17 residues long. The CDR3 sequence: CASSLILSGGLKDGYTF.

The chain joins TRBV4-2 to TRBJ2-2. Germline CDR1 and CDR2: LGHNA and YNFKEQ. CDR3 size: 15 residues. The CDR3 spells CASSSSGVNTGELFF.

This rearrangement joins TRBV20-1 to TRBJ2-7; TCRdb picks TRBD1, but there is no DNA to check that call. Germline V gene sequence: CDR1 DFQATT, CDR2 SNEGSKA (reference sequence). This CDR3 region has 15 residues. The CDR3 sequence: CSARGGTVFAYEQYF.

This chain joins TRBV28 and TRBJ2-5. This CDR3 comprises 13 residues. Germline values: CDR1 MDHEN, CDR2 SYDVKM. The CDR3: CASLGRSQETQYF.

The CDR3 loop reads CASSSIRGRETQYF. The chain is built from TRBV28 and TRBJ2-5; the D call from TCRdb, TRBD1, cannot be confirmed without DNA. Germline V gives CDR1 MDHEN, CDR2 SYDVKM. The CDR3 is 14 amino acids.

The chain is built from TRBV11-2 and TRBJ2-1; TCRdb designates TRBD1, a call that cannot be tested without DNA. Germline CDR1 and CDR2: SGHAT and FQNNGV. The CDR3 runs to 17 residues. The chain's CDR3 is CASSLDGTGVTYNEQFF.

The rearrangement joins TRBV27 to TRBJ2-7; TCRdb returns TRBD1, unconfirmable since there is no DNA. The CDR3 length is 17 residues. Germline V gene lookup returns CDR1 MNHEY and CDR2 SMNVEV (reference sequence). This chain's CDR3 is CASSFGPNRGLTYEQYF.

Here the CDR3 reads CASSTQVGGNQPQHF. The chain has TRBV7-8 and TRBJ1-5; TCRdb's D call, TRBD1, is unchecked because there is no DNA. This CDR3 is built from 15 residues. CDR1 is SGHVS and CDR2 is FQNEAQ in the germline V gene.

The chain uses TRBV12-3 or TRBV12-4 and TRBJ2-3; as DNA is missing, the TRBD2 call by TCRdb cannot be tested. CDR3 length: 18 amino acids. Here the CDR3 reads CASSLASTGVVGTDTQYF.

The V gene is TRBV7-2, the J gene TRBJ1-5; the TCRdb call, TRBD1, lacks DNA for checking. Germline CDR1 is SGHTA and CDR2 is FQGNSA. This CDR3 has 15 amino acids. The CDR3 here is CASSTPWDSNQPQHF.

V is TRBV5-1 and J is TRBJ2-1; without DNA, the TCRdb call of TRBD1 cannot be checked. This CDR3 comprises 15 residues. From germline, CDR1 is SGHRS and CDR2 YFSETQ. CDR3 region: CASSLVEGVDHEQFF.

The rearrangement joins TRBV7-9 to TRBJ2-5; absent DNA, TCRdb's TRBD2 call cannot be checked. The CDR3 extends over 15 amino acids. CDR1 and CDR2 from the germline V gene are SEHNR and FQNEAQ (reference sequence). The CDR3 is CASSLAGLGVETQYF.

The gene calls are TRBV28 and TRBJ1-1. The germline gives CDR1 MDHEN, CDR2 SYDVKM. The CDR3 consists of 13 residues. CDR3 amino acids: CASIIHSNTEAFF.